One and the same sample provided the 13 T cell receptor beta chains below, sequenced in a study of T cells after yellow fever vaccination. MiXCR, applied by TCRdb to the 5' RACE reads, yields one record per CDR3 protein. The data contain more than 300,000 distinct CDR3 sequences, roughly 7% of them singletons. The source was PBMCs, collected roughly 46 days after the first yellow fever vaccination. Receptors were obtained from a young man who received the YFV17D yellow fever vaccine.

The chain uses TRBV6-1 and TRBJ2-7, with D maybe TRBD1 (5 bases). Germline CDR1 is MNHNS and CDR2 is SASEGT. There are 14 residues in the CDR3. The V end was cut by 5 bases, the J end by 4 bases, with 15 bases between. CDR3 in DNA: TGTGCCAGCAGTCCCCTCCAGGGTAGTTACGAGCAGTACGTC. It translates to CASSPLQGSYEQYV.

This clonotype was seen a handful of times. V is TRBV7-2 and J is TRBJ1-2, with 9 nucleotides matching TRBD1. The CDR3 sequence is 15 residues long. V lost 3 bases, J lost 5 bases, and 7 bases stayed unmatched. CDR1 is SGHTA, CDR2 FQGNSA, per germline. Here the CDR3 reads CASSFRTGVEYGYTF. The CDR3 coding sequence is TGTGCCAGCAGCTTCCGGACAGGGGTGGAGTATGGCTACACCTTC.

This clonotype has just a few counts. V and J are TRBV15 and TRBJ1-6; no definite D call. Germline values: CDR1 LNHNV, CDR2 YYDKDF (reference sequence). The CDR3 is made up of 13 amino acids. V gave up 0 bases and J gave up 14 bases, with 11 bases separating them. The CDR3 here is CATSRDRPRSLHF. Here the CDR3 DNA reads TGTGCCACCAGCAGAGATCGCCCGAGGTCCCTCCACTTT.

In the case of this clonotype: Given the absence of the conserved phenylalanine or tryptophan at the CDR3 end, a read error is likely. V is TRBV10-3 and J is TRBJ1-1, with D unresolved. Trimming removed 7 bases from V and 3 bases from J, with 12 bases in between. The length of the CDR3 is 13 residues. Germline V gives CDR1 ENHRY, CDR2 SYGVKD. As DNA, the CDR3 is TGTGCCATCATGGAGACCCGCGACACTGAAGCTTTCTTA. Its protein is CAIMETRDTEAFL.

This clonotype was found a few times. The chain carries TRBV10-3 and TRBJ2-1; 13 nucleotides agree with TRBD2. Germline loops: CDR1 ENHRY, CDR2 SYGVKD. V shed 10 bases, J shed 7 bases, and the junction held 7 bases outside the gene matches. The CDR3 extends over 14 amino acids. This CDR3 reads CATGGTSGVNEQFF. The CDR3 DNA reads TGTGCCACAGGAGGGACTAGCGGGGTAAATGAGCAGTTCTTC.

This chain joins TRBV9 and TRBJ1-1, with 9 bases fitting TRBD1. V shed 0 bases, J shed 14 bases, and the junction held 8 bases outside the gene matches. The V gene's germline CDR1 is SGDLS and CDR2 YYNGEE. This CDR3 is 13 amino acids long. Here the CDR3 reads CASSVVTGGPRFF. CDR3 bases: TGTGCCAGCAGCGTAGTTACAGGGGGCCCCCGCTTCTTT. The full variable domain, completed using reference TRBV9 and TRBJ1-1, is DSGVTQTPKHLITATGQRVTLRCSPRSGDLSVYWYQQSLDQGLQFLIQYYNGEERAKGNILERFSAQQFPDLHSELNLSSLELGDSALYFCASSVVTGGPRFFGQGTRLTVV.

Ten or more counts support this clonotype. The chain carries TRBV5-6 and TRBJ2-1; 7 nucleotides line up with TRBD2. The ends lost 5 bases at V and 5 bases at J; junction bases unmatched: 1. The CDR3 is 12 amino acids. Germline lookup yields CDR1 SGHDT and CDR2 YYEEEE. The CDR3 is CASRRGDNEQFF. The CDR3 bases are TGTGCCAGCAGACGGGGGGACAATGAGCAGTTCTTC. Supplemented by reference TRBV5-6 and TRBJ2-1, the full variable domain reads DAGVTQSPTHLIKTRGQQVTLRCSPKSGHDTVSWYQQALGQGPQFIFQYYEEEERQRGNFPDRFSGHQFPNYSSELNVNALLLGDSALYLCASRRGDNEQFFGPGTRLTVL.

The chain links TRBV15 to TRBJ2-3; 9 bases agree with TRBD2. Per germline, CDR1 LNHNV and CDR2 YYDKDF (reference sequence). The CDR3 totals 15 residues. After removal of 3 bases from V and 1 base from J, the junction contained 2 bases not matched to a gene. The CDR3 protein is CATSSWTSGTDTQYF. CDR3 in DNA: TGTGCCACCAGCAGCTGGACTAGCGGCACAGATACGCAGTATTTT. The entire variable domain, with the rest obtained from reference TRBV15 and TRBJ2-3, is as follows: DAMVIQNPRYQVTQFGKPVTLSCSQTLNHNVMYWYQQKSSQAPKLLFHYYDKDFNNEADTPDNFQSRRPNTSFCFLDIRSPGLGDTAMYLCATSSWTSGTDTQYFGPGTRLTVL.

This clonotype was recorded a few times. J is TRBJ1-5 and V is TRBV20-1; unclear D gene. The CDR3 is 12 residues long. Trimming pared 3 bases from V and 5 bases from J, leaving 8 bases between. Germline-derived CDR1 and CDR2 are DFQATT and SNEGSKA (reference sequence). This chain's CDR3 is CSASISDQPQHF. CDR3 nucleotides: TGCAGTGCTAGCATCTCTGATCAGCCCCAGCATTTT.

The CDR3 nucleotides are TGCAGTGCGAGTGACAGGATGGGTAACGAGAAACTGTTTTTT. This gives the protein CSASDRMGNEKLFF. V is TRBV20-1 and J is TRBJ1-4, with D possibly matching TRBD1 (6 bases). The length of the CDR3 is 14 residues. V was cut by 6 bases and J by 11 bases, with 22 bases left in between. Germline V gene data show CDR1 as DFQATT and CDR2 as SNEGSKA (reference sequence).

In its sample, this clonotype was seen a few times. The CDR3 is CASSQYQRAGGGTDTQYF. The CDR3 DNA follows: TGCGCCAGCAGCCAATACCAGAGGGCAGGCGGGGGCACAGATACGCAGTATTTT. The chain links TRBV4-3 to TRBJ2-3; possibly TRBD2 for D (6 bases). CDR3 size: 18 residues. Trimming took off 2 bases at V and 1 base at J, with 19 bases between the two ends. CDR1 is LGHNA and CDR2 is YSLEER in the germline V gene.

The chain employs TRBV19 and TRBJ1-5, with D possibly matching TRBD1 (5 bases). There are 16 residues in the CDR3. Trimming left V 1 base short and J 0 bases short, with 10 bases between. Germline V lookup: CDR1 LNHDA, CDR2 SQIVND (reference sequence). The CDR3 loop is CASSIGGAFSNQPQHF. The CDR3 coding sequence is TGTGCCAGTAGTATAGGCGGGGCTTTTAGCAATCAGCCCCAGCATTTT.

This clonotype was found a few times. This chain connects TRBV5-6 to TRBJ1-5; D call uncertain. The length of the CDR3 is 14 residues. Germline lookup yields CDR1 SGHDT and CDR2 YYEEEE. Trimming took 0 bases from V and 5 from J, leaving 9 bases between them. DNA for the CDR3: TGTGCCAGCAGCTTGGCCGGGTATCATCAGCCCCAGCATTTT. As protein: CASSLAGYHQPQHF.